The 8 T cell receptor beta chains presented below share a single source sample, sequenced in a study of T-cell memory formation after mild COVID-19. TCRdb re-called the 5' RACE reads through MiXCR, storing one row per CDR3 protein. Counted here are more than 450,000 distinct CDR3 sequences, approximately 18% occurring once; the ten biggest clones make up about 12%. Sequencing was done on a sample of PBMCs or a T cell subset sorted from them (not recorded which). These receptors all come from an adult woman who had mild COVID-19 (a few samples of this study predate the infection). Cell type and time point are not known.

This clonotype was recorded a few times. The V call is TRBV24-1, the J call TRBJ2-1; no clear D gene. V dropped 4 bases and J dropped 9 bases, with 15 bases sitting between them. CDR3 length: 14 amino acids. Germline assignment: CDR1 KGHDR and CDR2 SFDVKD. This CDR3 is CATSEAERLREQFF. Written as DNA, the CDR3 is TGTGCCACCAGTGAAGCAGAGCGTTTGCGTGAGCAGTTCTTC.

This rearrangement joins TRBV28 to TRBJ2-3; 11 bases fit TRBD2. This CDR3 region has 15 residues. V was pared by 6 bases and J by 6 bases, with 8 bases of the junction left unmatched. Germline CDR1 MDHEN, CDR2 SYDVKM. The CDR3 bases are TGTGCCAGCAGCCCTAGCGGGAGGCCCAAGGATACGCAGTATTTT. This codes for CASSPSGRPKDTQYF. The entire variable domain, with the rest obtained from reference TRBV28 and TRBJ2-3, is as follows: DVKVTQSSRYLVKRTGEKVFLECVQDMDHENMFWYRQDPGLGLRLIYFSYDVKMKEKGDIPEGYSVSREKKERFSLILESASTNQTSMYLCASSPSGRPKDTQYFGPGTRLTVL.

The chain employs TRBV2 and TRBJ2-7; 9 positions match TRBD2. The CDR3 has 15 residues. V lost 3 bases to trimming and J lost 0 bases; unmatched junction nucleotides: 3. CDR1 is SNHLY, CDR2 FYNNEI, per germline. CDR3 sequence (DNA): TGTGCCAGCAGTGAGTCTAGCGGGGCCTCCTACGAGCAGTACTTC. It yields the protein CASSESSGASYEQYF.

This chain joins TRBV12-3 or TRBV12-4 and TRBJ2-2; 8 bases fit TRBD1. Trimming took 9 bases from V and 4 from J; bases not matched to a gene: 4. The CDR3 runs 13 residues. CDR3 residues: CASRQGPTGELFF. The CDR3 bases are TGTGCCAGTCGACAGGGGCCCACCGGGGAGCTGTTTTTT.

The chain carries TRBV24-1 and TRBJ2-7, with 7 bases fitting TRBD2. Germline lookup yields CDR1 KGHDR and CDR2 SFDVKD. The CDR3 contains 13 residues. V trimming: 9 bases; J trimming: 3 bases; junction bases outside the gene matches: 7. The CDR3 DNA follows: TGTGCCACCGGAGCTAGCGGCCTCTACGAGCAGTACTTC. Translated, it gives CATGASGLYEQYF.

This clonotype occurred many times. V and J are TRBV5-1 and TRBJ2-1; 8 positions match TRBD1. Germline-derived CDR1 and CDR2 are SGHRS and YFSETQ. J was trimmed by 14 bases and V by 4 bases; bases with no gene match: 14. The CDR3 has 14 residues. The CDR3: CASSKDRAPPLEFF. The CDR3 DNA sequence: TGCGCCAGCAGCAAGGACAGGGCGCCTCCGTTGGAGTTCTTC.

This clonotype was detected only a few times. The V and J genes are TRBV27 and TRBJ2-7, with D unclear. Germline CDR1 is MNHEY and CDR2 is SMNVEV (reference sequence). There are 14 residues in the CDR3. V shed 5 bases and J shed 2 bases, with 13 bases lying between them. In DNA, the CDR3 is TGTGCCAGCAGTGTTACAGCCTCCCCCTACGAGCAGTACTTC. It is translated as CASSVTASPYEQYF.

The genes are TRBV24-1 and TRBJ2-7, with unresolved D. V was trimmed by 3 bases and J by 0 bases, leaving 8 bases between them. This CDR3 comprises 14 residues. Germline assignment: CDR1 KGHDR and CDR2 SFDVKD. Written as DNA, the CDR3 is TGTGCCACCAGTGATGGCAGGAGCTCCTACGAGCAGTACTTC. Amino acid sequence: CATSDGRSSYEQYF.